These 2 T cell receptor beta chains came from one sample sequenced in a study of T cells in localized non-small cell lung cancer. Profiled with immunoSEQ multiplex PCR; TCRdb holds only in-frame clones, not every one. Among about 1,600 clones listed, less than 45% were seen once. The material was normal lung tissue next to the tumor, obtained before any cancer treatment. These receptors were collected from a female donor older than 55 with stage II squamous cell lung carcinoma.

The V gene is TRBV30, the J gene TRBJ2-7; TRBD1 agrees at 7 bases. Per germline, CDR1 GTSNPN and CDR2 SVGIG (reference sequence). The CDR3 is made up of 17 amino acids. The junction had 11 bases not matched to a gene; V was cut back by 0 bases and J by 0 bases. The CDR3 DNA reads TGTGCCTGGAGTGTATCCCCATTGACAGGGTTCTCCTACGAGCAGTACTTC. Its translation is CAWSVSPLTGFSYEQYF.

Turning to this clone: At one of its ends the junction is not consistent with the germline gene, which may arise from a read error. This rearrangement joins TRBV30 to TRBJ1-4; 7 nucleotides line up with TRBD1. CDR1 and CDR2 (germline): GTSNPN, SVGIG (reference sequence). CDR3 length: 17 amino acids. Written as DNA, the CDR3 is TGTGCCTGGAGTGGGCAGGGGGTTCCCCTCGCTAATAAAAAACTGTTTTTT. Amino acid sequence: CAWSGQGVPLANKKLFF.